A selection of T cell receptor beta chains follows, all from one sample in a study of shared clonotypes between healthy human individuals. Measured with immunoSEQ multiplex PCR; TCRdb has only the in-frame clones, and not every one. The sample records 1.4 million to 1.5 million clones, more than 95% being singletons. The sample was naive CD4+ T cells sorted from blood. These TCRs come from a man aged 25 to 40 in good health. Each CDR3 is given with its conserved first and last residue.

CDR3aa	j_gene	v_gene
CASSPAQGFSYNEQFF	TRBJ2-1	TRBV27
CASSPSTLAGGYEQYF	TRBJ2-7	TRBV5-1
CASSPGPTPYEQYF	TRBJ2-7	TRBV6-5
CASSRGLAAYNEQFF	TRBJ2-1	TRBV5-1
CASSLILGDMNTEAFF	TRBJ1-1	TRBV11-2
CASTEGRAKDTQYF	TRBJ2-3	TRBV5-1
CASSYSFYSNQPQHF	TRBJ1-5	TRBV6-5
CAWTASFSYNEQFF	TRBJ2-1	TRBV30
CASSSPPGNTIYF	TRBJ1-3	TRBV5-1
CASSSGPLSEQFF	TRBJ2-1	TRBV11-2
CASSSHIMNTEAFF	TRBJ1-1	TRBV6-6
CASSENFFGRPYF	TRBJ2-7	TRBV6-1
CATRLTPTYEQYF	TRBJ2-7	TRBV18
CAISDRTGRSYNEQFF	TRBJ2-1	TRBV10-3
CASSQDRVGANEKLFF	TRBJ1-4	TRBV4-3
CASSFKGGGSTDTQYF	TRBJ2-3	TRBV5-4
CASSSGQNTGELFF	TRBJ2-2	TRBV5-4
CASSSGAGELFF	TRBJ2-2	TRBV11-3
CASGDRAETQYF	TRBJ2-5	TRBV6-1
CASSPLRGRANTGELFF	TRBJ2-2	TRBV27
CSSGQTQETQYF	TRBJ2-5	TRBV7-7
CASRGPSSDTQYF	TRBJ2-3	TRBV9
CASRRSGVIGIHEQYF	TRBJ2-7	TRBV28
CASVTGDTQPQHF	TRBJ1-5	TRBV6-1
CASGEFGPWGYEQYF	TRBJ2-7	TRBV6-1
CASSSGPYFEQYF	TRBJ2-7	TRBV7-7
CASSEGLNQPQHF	TRBJ1-5	TRBV19
CASSQGPGEPPGELFF	TRBJ2-2	TRBV4-2
CSAYPGTIQFF	TRBJ2-1	TRBV20-1
CASSLIKAGTVDYEQYF	TRBJ2-7	TRBV7-9
CATSRDPNYEQYF	TRBJ2-7	TRBV15
CASSSGPLTGLPAGYTF	TRBJ1-2	TRBV7-3
CASSLKGGGGYTF	TRBJ1-2	TRBV5-5
CASSRDNTDTQYF	TRBJ2-3	TRBV7-2
CASSLGAGQGAETQYF	TRBJ2-5	TRBV5-6
CAWSPSGAGELFF	TRBJ2-2	TRBV30
CASSKLAGVRGSYEQYF	TRBJ2-7	TRBV11-2
CASSNDREAFF	TRBJ1-1	TRBV6-5
CASSTTASSYNEQFF	TRBJ2-1	TRBV19
CASSERPIFQGLSTDTQYF	TRBJ2-3	TRBV6-1
CASSDIGSGEGRNEQFF	TRBJ2-1	TRBV4-2
CASSPTFGTQYF	TRBJ2-3	TRBV5-4
CASSSTTSGESNTGELFF	TRBJ2-2	TRBV5-1
CASSYSTGSNTGELFF	TRBJ2-2	TRBV6-5
CASSVGTGKVSETQYF	TRBJ2-5	TRBV9
CASGLLGLGYNEQFF	TRBJ2-1	TRBV4-1
CAISEGTGHTDTQYF	TRBJ2-3	TRBV10-3
CATSRDRGSSDTQYF	TRBJ2-3	TRBV15
CASQNHLSGNTIYF	TRBJ1-3	TRBV19
CASSESGTSGSVEQYF	TRBJ2-7	TRBV10-2
CATSILGAQETQYF	TRBJ2-5	TRBV15
CASSQDKVTRGGYTF	TRBJ1-2	TRBV4-1
CASSQDRVSETQYF	TRBJ2-5	TRBV4-2
CASSGGVTEAFF	TRBJ1-1	TRBV18
CASSLGLAGSDTQYF	TRBJ2-3	TRBV5-1
CASSWGSSATTIREQYF	TRBJ2-7	TRBV5-4
CASSLPGGGSGTDTQYF	TRBJ2-3	TRBV5-6
CASTTSGIVGNEQFF	TRBJ2-1	TRBV19
CASAIRAVADTQYF	TRBJ2-3	TRBV5-1
CASSLVSQETQYF	TRBJ2-5	TRBV7-2